One T cell receptor (beta chain) is described in this entry. Its antigen is currently unknown. This sample was included in a study of cytomegalovirus exposure and HLA in healthy donors. Points from the study as a whole: The classifier reportedly diagnosed cytomegalovirus status with high specificity and sensitivity.

Germline V gene data show CDR1 as MNHNS and CDR2 as SASEGT. The CDR3 spans 16 residues. The germline V and J ends were trimmed by 0 bases and 5 bases, with 14 bases remaining between them. The PCR contained 60 Vbeta and 13 Jbeta primers. Generated by immunoSEQ multiplex PCR, the TCRdb table keeps only in-frame clones and is missing some. The sample holds 150,000 to 200,000 clones, over 75% seen once. The rearrangement joins TRBV6-1 to TRBJ1-5; TRBD1 is a possible D gene (5 bases). This TCR was sampled from a woman aged 25 to 39 in good health and CMV-seronegative. The sequenced material came from PBMCs. The CDR3 is CASSEAEGEGYQPQHF. The DNA of the CDR3 is TGTGCCAGCAGTGAAGCGGAAGGGGAAGGTTATCAGCCCCAGCATTTT.